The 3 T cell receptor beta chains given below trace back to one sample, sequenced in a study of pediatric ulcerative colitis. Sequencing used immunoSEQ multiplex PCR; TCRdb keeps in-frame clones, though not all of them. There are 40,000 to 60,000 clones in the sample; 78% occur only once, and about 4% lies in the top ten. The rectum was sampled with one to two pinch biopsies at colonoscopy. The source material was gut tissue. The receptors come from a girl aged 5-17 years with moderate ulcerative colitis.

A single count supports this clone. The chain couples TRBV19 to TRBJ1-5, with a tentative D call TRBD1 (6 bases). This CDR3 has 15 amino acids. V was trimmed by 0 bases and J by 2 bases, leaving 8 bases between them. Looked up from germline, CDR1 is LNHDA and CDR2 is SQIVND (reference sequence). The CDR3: CASSIEGAGNQPQHF. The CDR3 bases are TGTGCCAGTAGTATAGAGGGGGCTGGCAATCAGCCCCAGCATTTT.

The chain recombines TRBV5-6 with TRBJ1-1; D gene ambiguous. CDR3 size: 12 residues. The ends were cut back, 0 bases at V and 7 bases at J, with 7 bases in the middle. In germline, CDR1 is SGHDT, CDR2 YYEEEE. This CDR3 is CASSLVDGEAFF. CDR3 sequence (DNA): TGTGCCAGCAGCTTGGTGGACGGTGAAGCTTTCTTT.

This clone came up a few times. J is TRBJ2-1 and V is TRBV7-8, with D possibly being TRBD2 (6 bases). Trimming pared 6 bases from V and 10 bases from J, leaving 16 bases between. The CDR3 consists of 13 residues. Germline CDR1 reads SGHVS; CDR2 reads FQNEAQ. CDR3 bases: TGTGCCAGCAGTACGGGACTGCCCTGGGAGCAGTTCTTC. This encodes CASSTGLPWEQFF.